The next 16 T cell receptor beta chains were all read from a single sample in a study of human T cells and chemical hapten exposure. TCRdb re-called the RACE reads through MiXCR, storing one row per CDR3 protein. The table has tens of thousands of distinct CDR3 sequences, 8.5% to 9% seen once. The time point was: healthy volunteer bleed at 2 weeks. The template was total RNA from unfractionated whole blood. The sequenced sample was whole blood. These receptors were obtained from a female donor in good health. Some clones in this sample may be carry-over from other donors' samples.

This clonotype has ten or more counts. The chain has TRBV7-2 and TRBJ1-1; D call uncertain. Germline V CDR1 and CDR2: SGHTA, FQGNSA. Trimming took 4 bases from V and 6 from J, leaving 15 bases between them. This CDR3 has 14 residues. The CDR3: CASSSYLPRAEAFF. CDR3 nucleotide sequence: TGTGCCAGCAGCTCCTACCTTCCCCGCGCTGAAGCTTTCTTT.

This clonotype has just a few counts. The chain's CDR3 is CSASSGRASYNEQFF. The CDR3 region has the DNA TGCAGCGCCTCTAGCGGGAGGGCCTCCTACAATGAGCAGTTCTTC. This rearrangement joins TRBV29-1 to TRBJ2-1, with 12 bases that match TRBD2. Germline V gene data show CDR1 as SQVTM and CDR2 as ANQGSEA. This CDR3 region has 15 residues. With V trimmed by 7 bases and J by 0 bases, 4 bases remained unmatched.

This clonotype occurred many times. CDR3 in amino acids: CASSLPRTGFRTGELFF. The CDR3 DNA is TGTGCCAGCAGTTTACCTAGGACAGGGTTTCGCACCGGGGAGCTGTTTTTT. This sequence joins TRBV28 and TRBJ2-2, with TRBD1 matching over 8 bases. The CDR3 length is 17 residues. V lost 2 bases to trimming and J lost 4 bases; unmatched junction nucleotides: 9. Per the germline V gene, CDR1 is MDHEN and CDR2 is SYDVKM.

In its sample, this clonotype was seen a few times. The rearrangement uses TRBV20-1 and TRBJ1-6, with TRBD1 matching 9 bases. With V trimmed by 6 bases and J by 6 bases, 3 bases remained unmatched. This CDR3 spans 13 amino acids. Germline V gene data show CDR1 as DFQATT and CDR2 as SNEGSKA (reference sequence). CDR3 bases: TGCAGTGCCACACAGGGGGCTAATTCACCCCTCCACTTT. Protein sequence: CSATQGANSPLHF.

The chain couples TRBV24-1 to TRBJ2-2; maybe TRBD1 (5 bases). The CDR3 totals 16 residues. The germline V gene encodes CDR1 KGHDR and CDR2 SFDVKD. Trimming pared 6 bases from V and 5 bases from J, leaving 18 bases between. The CDR3 DNA sequence: TGTGCCACCAGTTCTACGGTGGGGCAATGGACCGGGGAGCTGTTTTTT. Amino acids: CATSSTVGQWTGELFF.

The rearrangement links TRBV4-1 to TRBJ2-7; D is ambiguous. V dropped 0 bases and J dropped 6 bases, with 15 bases sitting between them. CDR1 is MGHRA, CDR2 YSYEKL, per germline. The CDR3 loop spans 15 amino acids. CDR3 residues: CASSQDKGGPVEQYF. The CDR3 coding sequence is TGCGCCAGCAGCCAAGATAAGGGCGGTCCAGTCGAGCAGTACTTC.

In this sample, this clonotype turned up many times. The chain links TRBV3-1 to TRBJ2-3, with D unresolved. Germline V gives CDR1 LGHDT, CDR2 YNNKEL (reference sequence). Trimming shortened V by 4 bases and J by 7 bases, and 12 bases separated the two germline ends. There are 13 residues in the CDR3. DNA for the CDR3: TGTGCCAGCAGCCTGCGACCGGATAATACGCAGTATTTT. The encoded protein is CASSLRPDNTQYF.

In this sample, this clonotype turned up a few times. The chain joins TRBV15 to TRBJ1-1; D is unclear. The germline V gene has CDR1 LNHNV and CDR2 YYDKDF (reference sequence). V lost 0 bases and J 6 bases, leaving 5 bases between the germline ends. The CDR3 sequence is 12 residues long. CDR3 nucleotides: TGTGCCACCAGCAGAGATCCACCTGAAGCTTTCTTT. Translated: CATSRDPPEAFF.

The CDR3 region has the DNA TGTGCCAGCAACCCGACAGGGGGGAGGACTGAAGCTTTCTTT. This encodes CASNPTGGRTEAFF. The rearrangement links TRBV4-2 to TRBJ1-1; 9 bases line up with TRBD1. Germline V gene data show CDR1 as LGHNA and CDR2 as YNFKEQ. The CDR3 has 14 residues. V gave up 7 bases and J gave up 5 bases; unmatched junction bases: 8.

This clonotype has ten or more counts. The gene calls are TRBV11-2 and TRBJ2-7; TRBD2 matches 8 bases. The length of the CDR3 is 15 residues. Germline CDR1 SGHAT, CDR2 FQNNGV. After removal of 5 bases from V and 0 bases from J, the junction contained 6 bases not matched to a gene. The CDR3 DNA sequence: TGTGCCAGCAGCCGGGAGGGGCCCAGCTCCTACGAGCAGTACTTC. Protein: CASSREGPSSYEQYF.

A few counts support this clonotype. This CDR3 is CASSLFGQGPYNEQFF. In DNA, the CDR3 is TGTGCCAGCAGCCTTTTTGGACAGGGCCCCTACAATGAGCAGTTCTTC. The V gene is TRBV3-1, the J gene TRBJ2-1, with TRBD1 matching over 8 bases. This CDR3 has 16 amino acids. Germline CDR1 reads LGHDT; CDR2 reads YNNKEL (reference sequence). The V and J ends lost 4 bases and 2 bases, in that order; junction bases with no gene match: 7.

This clonotype was counted between two and nine times. V and J are TRBV27 and TRBJ2-7, with D tentatively TRBD2 (5 bases). The CDR3 is made up of 15 amino acids. CDR1 and CDR2 (germline): MNHEY, SMNVEV (reference sequence). The ends were cut back, 5 bases at V and 2 bases at J, with 16 bases in the middle. Written as DNA, the CDR3 is TGTGCCAGCAGTCCCCCCCGAGGGAACGCCTACGAGCAGTACTTC. Translated: CASSPPRGNAYEQYF.

The V gene is TRBV7-9, the J gene TRBJ2-1; TRBD1 matches at 7 bases. Germline V gene data show CDR1 as SEHNR and CDR2 as FQNEAQ (reference sequence). The V gene end was trimmed by 1 base and the J gene end by 13 bases; junction bases not matched to a gene: 4. The CDR3 consists of 12 residues. The CDR3 DNA is TGTGCCAGCAGCTTAGGGACAGGAGATCAGTTCTTC. Translated, it gives CASSLGTGDQFF.

This clonotype was seen ten or more times. The rearrangement links TRBV5-1 to TRBJ2-2, with D maybe TRBD2 (5 bases). V gave up 0 bases and J gave up 6 bases, with 15 bases separating them. Per the germline V gene, CDR1 is SGHRS and CDR2 is YFSETQ. The CDR3 has 16 amino acids. The CDR3 loop reads CASSLEMRRIAGELFF. The CDR3 DNA is TGCGCCAGCAGCTTGGAGATGCGGAGGATTGCCGGGGAGCTGTTTTTT.

The gene calls are TRBV27 and TRBJ1-2; D ambiguous. CDR3 length: 13 residues. CDR1 and CDR2 from the germline V gene are MNHEY and SMNVEV (reference sequence). V lost 3 bases to trimming and J lost 3 bases, with 8 bases between them. The CDR3 spells CASSLGSDYGYTF. The CDR3 nucleotides read TGTGCCAGCAGTTTGGGCAGTGACTATGGCTACACCTTC.

This sequence joins TRBV6-6 and TRBJ2-1, with TRBD2 matching 8 bases. V was pared by 5 bases and J by 9 bases, with 6 bases of the junction left unmatched. The CDR3 consists of 13 residues. Germline CDR1 is MNHNY and CDR2 is SVGAGI (reference sequence). Written as DNA, the CDR3 is TGTGCCAGCAGTAACGGGGGGGCAGGTGAGCAGTTCTTC. Its protein is CASSNGGAGEQFF.